The TCR beta chain under discussion was sequenced for a study of T cells in Graves' hyperthyroidism and ophthalmopathy. Authors of the study amplified TCR beta CDR3 regions from RNA transcripts. The TCR CDR3 first-round RT-PCR relied on the HTBI primer set. TCRdb re-called the multiplex PCR reads through MiXCR, storing one row per CDR3 protein. The sample holds 450,000 to 650,000 distinct CDR3 sequences, less than 25% seen once. Fresh 10 ml peripheral blood yielded PBMCs. The sequenced material came from blood. This sequence originates from a man between 18 and 35 years old with Graves' hyperthyroidism.

The CDR3 here is CASSQEQGPGSYTF. The CDR3 DNA follows: TGTGCCAGCAGCCAAGAACAGGGGCCCGGCAGCTACACCTTC. V is TRBV4-2 and J is TRBJ1-2; 7 bases match TRBD1. Per the germline V gene, CDR1 is LGHNA and CDR2 is YNFKEQ. V shed 0 bases, J shed 9 bases, and the junction held 7 bases outside the gene matches. The CDR3 has 14 residues.